A single TCR beta chain is shown here with its context. Authors' methods: Estimation of nucleated cell counts was performed using reference gene primer amplification. Sequencing was performed with immunoSEQ multiplex PCR; in TCRdb, only in-frame clones are kept and a portion is missing. D and trimming were read from the DNA, whereas the V and J calls and clone size are those reported in that table. In the table there are 400,000 or so clones, about nine tenths of which are singletons. Study members were between about 18 and 95 years old and lived in 24 US regions. Participants were placed into cohorts based on the clinical history they reported. This sample stems from a study of blood T cell repertoires in COVID-19. Across the study: Some COVID-19 samples were acute and others convalescent; all came from the United States, Italy and Spain.

The CDR3 is made up of 13 amino acids. CDR1 and CDR2 from the germline V gene are MDHEN and SYDVKM. The V and J ends lost 2 bases and 6 bases respectively, with 9 bases between them. The clonotype comes from a man between 18 and 29 years old who had recovered from COVID-19. Sequenced input: PBMCs or T cells enriched from blood (not recorded which). The V gene is TRBV28, the J gene TRBJ2-3; D may be TRBD2 (6 bases). CDR3 bases: TGTGCCAGCAGTTTAGCTGGGGGGGATACGCAGTATTTT. Its translation: CASSLAGGDTQYF.